A selection of T cell receptor beta chains follows, all from one sample in a study of T cell responses to AZD1222 COVID-19 vaccine. Method: immunoSEQ multiplex PCR; TCRdb's copy keeps in-frame clones and lacks some. The table has approximately 110,000 clones, 85% to 90% seen once. Sequenced here: peripheral blood, sampled on day 0 of AZD1222 vaccination. These receptors all stem from an adult in good health. Each CDR3 is given with its conserved first and last residue. Fields, in order: D gene, V gene, J gene, clone size, CDR3 protein, CDR3 DNA. The D gene is left open where the match is weak. A row's size may be missing; if present it is once, few, many or a size class.

d_call: NA
v_call: TRBV11-3
j_call: TRBJ1-1
clone_size: few
cdr3_aa: CASSLEDGAEAFF
cdr3_nt: TGTGCCAGCAGCTTAGAAGACGGCGCTGAAGCTTTCTTT

d_call: NA
v_call: TRBV5-1
j_call: TRBJ2-6
clone_size: NA
cdr3_aa: CASGDLSGANVLTF
cdr3_nt: TGCGCCAGCGGGGACCTCTCTGGGGCCAACGTCCTGACTTTC

d_call: NA
v_call: TRBV5-1
j_call: TRBJ2-2
clone_size: few
cdr3_aa: CASREALTTGELFF
cdr3_nt: TGCGCCAGCAGGGAGGCCCTAACCACCGGGGAGCTGTTTTTT

d_call: TRBD1
v_call: TRBV7-3
j_call: TRBJ1-2
clone_size: NA
cdr3_aa: CASSLGQGYGYTF
cdr3_nt: TGTGCCAGCAGCCTGGGACAGGGCTATGGCTACACCTTC

d_call: NA
v_call: TRBV7-8
j_call: TRBJ2-7
clone_size: NA
cdr3_aa: CASSPYRLTYSYEQYF
cdr3_nt: TGTGCCAGCAGCCCATACAGGCTCACCTACTCCTACGAGCAGTACTTC

d_call: NA
v_call: TRBV3-1/TRBV3-2
j_call: TRBJ1-1
clone_size: NA
cdr3_aa: CASSQVGEAFF
cdr3_nt: TGTGCCAGCAGCCAAGTGGGAGAAGCTTTCTTT

d_call: TRBD2
v_call: TRBV11-2
j_call: TRBJ2-3
clone_size: NA
cdr3_aa: CASSLRLAGPTDTQYF
cdr3_nt: TGTGCCAGCAGCTTACGGCTAGCGGGCCCAACAGATACGCAGTATTTT

d_call: NA
v_call: TRBV3-1/TRBV3-2
j_call: TRBJ1-2
clone_size: NA
cdr3_aa: CASSQRGYGYTF
cdr3_nt: TGTGCCAGCAGCCAGAGAGGGTATGGCTACACCTTC

d_call: TRBD1
v_call: TRBV5-1
j_call: TRBJ1-5
clone_size: NA
cdr3_aa: CASSPDRSNQPQHF
cdr3_nt: TGCGCCAGCAGCCCGGACAGGAGCAATCAGCCCCAGCATTTT

d_call: NA
v_call: TRBV10-1
j_call: TRBJ2-1
clone_size: NA
cdr3_aa: CASSPASRNEQFF
cdr3_nt: TGCGCCAGCAGCCCGGCTAGCAGGAATGAGCAGTTCTTC

d_call: NA
v_call: TRBV5-4
j_call: TRBJ2-4
clone_size: NA
cdr3_aa: CASSLWQGMSDIQYF
cdr3_nt: TGTGCCAGCAGCTTGTGGCAGGGGATGAGTGACATTCAGTACTTC

d_call: NA
v_call: TRBV10-3
j_call: TRBJ1-5
clone_size: NA
cdr3_aa: CAIRTNSNQPQHF
cdr3_nt: TGTGCCATCAGGACCAACAGCAATCAGCCCCAGCATTTT

d_call: NA
v_call: TRBV7-9
j_call: TRBJ2-7
clone_size: NA
cdr3_aa: CASSTGGLYEQYF
cdr3_nt: TGTGCCAGCAGCACCGGGGGACTCTACGAGCAGTACTTC

d_call: NA
v_call: TRBV5-5
j_call: TRBJ1-2
clone_size: NA
cdr3_aa: CASSMGQLYTF
cdr3_nt: TGTGCCAGCAGCATGGGACAACTCTACACCTTC

d_call: NA
v_call: TRBV7-9
j_call: TRBJ2-5
clone_size: NA
cdr3_aa: CASSPTPGDVYF
cdr3_nt: TGTGCCAGCAGCCCCACACCCGGTGACGTCTACTTC

d_call: TRBD1
v_call: TRBV30
j_call: TRBJ1-6
clone_size: once
cdr3_aa: CAWSFQGDSPLHF
cdr3_nt: TGTGCCTGGAGCTTTCAGGGGGATTCACCCCTCCACTTT

d_call: TRBD2
v_call: TRBV5-5
j_call: TRBJ2-2
clone_size: once
cdr3_aa: CASSGRGSAGELFF
cdr3_nt: TGTGCCAGCAGCGGGCGGGGGAGCGCCGGGGAGCTGTTTTTT

d_call: TRBD2
v_call: TRBV28
j_call: TRBJ2-7
clone_size: NA
cdr3_aa: CASSLWFPSGYEQYF
cdr3_nt: TGTGCCAGCAGTTTATGGTTCCCTAGCGGCTACGAGCAGTACTTC

d_call: NA
v_call: TRBV2
j_call: TRBJ1-1
clone_size: NA
cdr3_aa: CASSEQGTNTEAFF
cdr3_nt: TGTGCCAGCAGTGAACAGGGAACGAACACTGAAGCTTTCTTT

d_call: NA
v_call: TRBV21-1
j_call: TRBJ2-1
clone_size: NA
cdr3_aa: CASSVRTGTSGMNEQFF
cdr3_nt: TGTGCCAGCAGCGTCAGAACCGGGACTAGCGGGATGAATGAGCAGTTCTTC

d_call: TRBD1
v_call: TRBV27
j_call: TRBJ2-5
clone_size: NA
cdr3_aa: CASSWGTAQETQYF
cdr3_nt: TGTGCCAGCAGTTGGGGGACAGCGCAAGAGACCCAGTACTTC

d_call: NA
v_call: TRBV11-2
j_call: TRBJ1-5
clone_size: once
cdr3_aa: CASSLDGVRQHF
cdr3_nt: TGTGCCAGCAGCTTAGATGGGGTCCGTCAGCATTTT

d_call: NA
v_call: TRBV11-2
j_call: TRBJ2-7
clone_size: NA
cdr3_aa: CASRTRGDYYEQYF
cdr3_nt: TGTGCCAGCAGAACGAGGGGGGACTACTACGAGCAGTACTTC

d_call: NA
v_call: TRBV27
j_call: TRBJ2-3
clone_size: NA
cdr3_aa: CASSRGGDTQYF
cdr3_nt: TGTGCCAGCAGCCGCGGCGGCGATACGCAGTATTTT

d_call: NA
v_call: TRBV28
j_call: TRBJ2-1
clone_size: NA
cdr3_aa: CASGEPHEQFF
cdr3_nt: TGTGCCAGCGGTGAACCCCATGAGCAGTTCTTC

d_call: TRBD2
v_call: TRBV5-4
j_call: TRBJ2-7
clone_size: NA
cdr3_aa: CASSLFRGGAYEQYF
cdr3_nt: TGTGCCAGCAGCTTGTTCCGCGGGGGGGCCTACGAGCAGTACTTC

d_call: NA
v_call: TRBV18
j_call: TRBJ2-5
clone_size: NA
cdr3_aa: CASSPPTVLTQYF
cdr3_nt: TGTGCCAGCTCACCACCGACAGTATTGACCCAGTACTTC

d_call: NA
v_call: TRBV28
j_call: TRBJ2-5
clone_size: once
cdr3_aa: CASGRGRPYQETQYF
cdr3_nt: TGTGCCAGCGGTCGAGGCAGGCCGTACCAAGAGACCCAGTACTTC

d_call: NA
v_call: TRBV10-3
j_call: TRBJ1-1
clone_size: NA
cdr3_aa: CAISESKVPADTEAFF
cdr3_nt: TGTGCCATCAGTGAGTCGAAAGTCCCTGCGGACACTGAAGCTTTCTTT

d_call: TRBD1
v_call: TRBV28
j_call: TRBJ1-2
clone_size: NA
cdr3_aa: CASNRGLGYTF
cdr3_nt: TGTGCCAGCAACAGGGGCCTTGGCTACACCTTC

d_call: TRBD1
v_call: TRBV29-1
j_call: TRBJ2-7
clone_size: few
cdr3_aa: CSVEGEDRGGEQYF
cdr3_nt: TGCAGCGTTGAAGGCGAGGACAGGGGAGGCGAGCAGTACTTC

d_call: NA
v_call: TRBV11-2
j_call: TRBJ1-6
clone_size: NA
cdr3_aa: CASSSDSNSPLHF
cdr3_nt: TGTGCCAGCAGCTCGGACAGTAATTCACCCCTCCACTTT

d_call: NA
v_call: TRBV9
j_call: TRBJ1-2
clone_size: NA
cdr3_aa: CASRPTVANYGYTF
cdr3_nt: TGTGCCAGCAGACCTACGGTTGCTAACTATGGCTACACCTTC

d_call: NA
v_call: TRBV10-3
j_call: TRBJ2-5
clone_size: once
cdr3_aa: CASSSGEGGARETQYF
cdr3_nt: TGTGCCAGCAGCTCAGGGGAAGGGGGAGCCCGAGAGACCCAGTACTTC

d_call: TRBD2
v_call: TRBV11-2
j_call: TRBJ2-3
clone_size: NA
cdr3_aa: CASSPGLAGSTDTQYF
cdr3_nt: TGTGCCAGCAGCCCAGGACTAGCGGGGTCCACAGATACGCAGTATTTT

d_call: NA
v_call: TRBV6-5
j_call: TRBJ1-1
clone_size: few
cdr3_aa: CASTVEQNTEAFF
cdr3_nt: TGTGCCAGCACCGTGGAGCAGAACACTGAAGCTTTCTTT

d_call: NA
v_call: TRBV10-3
j_call: TRBJ2-6
clone_size: few
cdr3_aa: CAISEEAGANVLTF
cdr3_nt: TGTGCCATCAGTGAGGAGGCTGGGGCCAACGTCCTGACTTTC

d_call: NA
v_call: TRBV7-3
j_call: TRBJ2-6
clone_size: NA
cdr3_aa: CASSSELSGANVLTF
cdr3_nt: TGTGCCAGCAGCTCGGAGCTCTCTGGGGCCAACGTCCTGACTTTC

d_call: TRBD1
v_call: TRBV19
j_call: TRBJ1-5
clone_size: NA
cdr3_aa: CASTTPRQGRPSNQPQHF
cdr3_nt: TGTGCCAGTACAACCCCCCGACAGGGGCGCCCCAGCAATCAGCCCCAGCATTTT

d_call: NA
v_call: TRBV5-1
j_call: TRBJ2-5
clone_size: NA
cdr3_aa: CASSLDVGQETQYF
cdr3_nt: TGCGCCAGCAGCTTGGACGTGGGCCAAGAGACCCAGTACTTC

d_call: TRBD1
v_call: TRBV2
j_call: TRBJ1-4
clone_size: NA
cdr3_aa: CASRPQGHNEKLFF
cdr3_nt: TGTGCCAGCAGACCACAGGGGCACAATGAAAAACTGTTTTTT

d_call: NA
v_call: TRBV7-9
j_call: TRBJ1-4
clone_size: NA
cdr3_aa: CASSYREGGRVEKLFF
cdr3_nt: TGTGCCAGCAGCTACCGTGAGGGGGGGCGAGTTGAAAAACTGTTTTTT

d_call: NA
v_call: TRBV5-1
j_call: TRBJ2-3
clone_size: NA
cdr3_aa: CASSQTTPSTDTQYF
cdr3_nt: TGCGCCAGCAGCCAGACTACCCCTAGCACAGATACGCAGTATTTT

d_call: NA
v_call: TRBV6-5
j_call: TRBJ2-5
clone_size: NA
cdr3_aa: CASRQAGTKETQYF
cdr3_nt: TGTGCCAGCAGACAGGCCGGGACGAAGGAGACCCAGTACTTC

d_call: NA
v_call: TRBV5-1
j_call: TRBJ1-6
clone_size: NA
cdr3_aa: CASSLGQLSERLHF
cdr3_nt: TGCGCCAGCAGCTTGGGACAATTAAGCGAGAGGCTCCACTTT

d_call: NA
v_call: TRBV6-2/TRBV6-3
j_call: TRBJ1-5
clone_size: NA
cdr3_aa: CASSSHAGAPQPQHF
cdr3_nt: TGTGCCAGCAGTTCCCACGCTGGGGCCCCTCAGCCCCAGCATTTT

d_call: NA
v_call: TRBV6-5
j_call: TRBJ1-3
clone_size: few
cdr3_aa: CASSYGKAGNTIYF
cdr3_nt: TGTGCCAGCAGTTACGGTAAAGCTGGAAACACCATATATTTT

d_call: TRBD1
v_call: TRBV4-1
j_call: TRBJ2-2
clone_size: NA
cdr3_aa: CASSQLSRGQGGTGELFF
cdr3_nt: TGCGCCAGCAGCCAACTTTCGAGGGGACAGGGAGGAACCGGGGAGCTGTTTTTT

d_call: TRBD1
v_call: TRBV28
j_call: TRBJ1-2
clone_size: NA
cdr3_aa: CASSPPAGTGTSWGYTF
cdr3_nt: TGTGCCAGCAGTCCCCCCGCCGGGACAGGGACCTCTTGGGGCTACACCTTC

d_call: NA
v_call: TRBV19
j_call: TRBJ1-3
clone_size: NA
cdr3_aa: CASSMTERNTIYF
cdr3_nt: TGTGCCAGTAGTATGACAGAGCGAAACACCATATATTTT

d_call: NA
v_call: TRBV4-1
j_call: TRBJ1-6
clone_size: NA
cdr3_aa: CASSPAADGYNSPLHF
cdr3_nt: TGCGCCAGCAGCCCTGCTGCGGATGGTTATAATTCACCCCTCCACTTT

d_call: NA
v_call: TRBV2
j_call: TRBJ2-6
clone_size: NA
cdr3_aa: CASRLGANVLTF
cdr3_nt: TGTGCCAGCAGACTTGGGGCCAACGTCCTGACTTTC

d_call: NA
v_call: TRBV13
j_call: TRBJ1-6
clone_size: NA
cdr3_aa: CASSVTGKNPRSPLHF
cdr3_nt: TGTGCCAGCAGCGTGACAGGAAAAAACCCTCGTTCACCCCTCCACTTT

d_call: NA
v_call: TRBV30
j_call: TRBJ1-1
clone_size: NA
cdr3_aa: CAWSPGRKATEAFF
cdr3_nt: TGTGCCTGGAGTCCGGGACGGAAGGCCACTGAAGCTTTCTTT